Listed below are T cell receptor beta chains from one sample, sequenced in a study of CD8+ T cells in alopecia areata. Using immunoSEQ multiplex PCR, the repertoire was profiled, and TCRdb retains in-frame clones only, with some absent. The sample records about 250,000 clones, over 45% being singletons. The sequencing used CD4+ T cells sorted from blood, collected around week 54, from a patient treated with tofacitinib. Receptors were obtained from a human donor with alopecia areata. Each CDR3 is given with its conserved first and last residue. The order of the fields is clone size, V gene, J gene, D gene, CDR3 protein, CDR3 DNA. A D gene is named only where the DNA matches it firmly. Size tells how often a clone was seen (once, few, many) or the class of an expanded clone, and some rows leave it out.

>.|TRBV2|TRBJ1-2|TRBD1
CATGLGQASYGYTF
TGTGCCACAGGCTTAGGACAGGCAAGCTATGGCTACACCTTC
>many|TRBV14|TRBJ1-4|TRBD1
CASSHDRGKVEKLFF
TGTGCCAGCAGCCACGACAGGGGAAAGGTGGAAAAACTGTTTTTT
>.|TRBV29-1|TRBJ2-7|TRBD1
CSASTGVGYEQYF
TGCAGCGCCTCTACAGGGGTGGGTTACGAGCAGTACTTC
>.|TRBV5-6|TRBJ1-1|.
CASSLTGLNTEAFF
TGTGCCAGCAGCTTAACAGGGCTCAACACTGAAGCTTTCTTT
>once|TRBV7-9|TRBJ2-3|.
CASSLVVGADTQYF
TGTGCCAGCAGCTTAGTCGTGGGGGCAGATACGCAGTATTTT
>few|TRBV27|TRBJ2-5|.
CASSLTAYRVGETQYF
TGTGCCAGCAGTTTAACCGCCTACAGGGTCGGAGAGACCCAGTACTTC
>.|TRBV29-1|TRBJ1-5|.
CSVGGAGGNQPQHF
TGCAGCGTTGGAGGAGCCGGGGGCAATCAGCCCCAGCATTTT
>few|TRBV5-1|TRBJ1-6|.
CASSLSRVPSPLHF
TGCGCCAGCAGCTTGTCTAGGGTCCCTTCACCCCTCCACTTT
>.|TRBV25-1|TRBJ1-2|.
CASSAQAGYTF
TGTGCCAGCAGTGCGCAGGCTGGCTACACCTTC
>.|TRBV7-2|TRBJ1-2|TRBD1
CASSLVTGGGYGYTF
TGTGCCAGCAGCTTAGTAACAGGGGGAGGCTATGGCTACACCTTC
>.|TRBV4-1|TRBJ2-3|TRBD2
CASSASELTGGPADTQYF
TGCGCCAGCAGCGCCTCTGAATTGACGGGGGGGCCCGCAGATACGCAGTATTTT
>once|TRBV5-1|TRBJ2-5|.
CASSLGPTRQETQYF
TGCGCCAGCAGCTTGGGCCCGACCAGACAAGAGACCCAGTACTTC
>.|TRBV5-1|TRBJ1-1|.
CASSLDDSFNTEAFF
TGCGCCAGCAGCTTGGACGACAGTTTCAACACTGAAGCTTTCTTT
>.|TRBV18|TRBJ2-1|TRBD2
CASSPGGSGGYEQFF
TGTGCCAGCTCGCCGGGAGGTAGCGGGGGCTATGAGCAGTTCTTC
>.|TRBV29-1|TRBJ2-7|TRBD2
CSVESGGSYEQYF
TGCAGCGTTGAAAGCGGGGGTAGCTACGAGCAGTACTTC
>once|TRBV13|TRBJ2-5|TRBD1
CASSSGQGVETQYF
TGTGCCAGCAGCTCGGGACAGGGGGTCGAGACCCAGTACTTC